The present entry profiles one T cell receptor beta chain with its context. Only in-frame clones appear in the TCRdb table, and some are missing; sequencing was by immunoSEQ multiplex PCR. The sample lists 80,000 or so clones; 89% were seen once. The data belong to a study of control samples from healthy donors and cancer patients. Input material: blood. This receptor was identified in a man aged 45-65 years in good health.

The CDR3 sequence is CASSLFDPRQGGNTGELFF. The CDR3 DNA reads TGTGCCAGCAGTTTATTCGATCCCCGACAGGGGGGGAACACCGGGGAGCTGTTTTTT. The J gene is TRBJ2-2, the V gene TRBV27; 9 bases map to TRBD1. V trimming: 1 base; J trimming: 1 base; junction bases outside the gene matches: 10. This CDR3 has 19 amino acids. Germline V gene lookup returns CDR1 MNHEY and CDR2 SMNVEV (reference sequence).